The sequence of this T cell receptor (beta chain) was determined in a study of shared clonotypes between healthy human individuals. Assay: immunoSEQ multiplex PCR; the TCRdb copy retains only in-frame clones and omits some. The sample lists about 2.1 million clones; 93% were seen once. The length of the CDR3 is 14 residues. Germline V lookup: CDR1 MNHNS, CDR2 SASEGT. V was shortened by 6 bases and J by 7 bases, with 16 bases between the two germline ends. Comments on this clone: The target antigen is unknown.

Notes on the study in general: Non-shared clonotypes showed lower generation probabilities than clonotypes common to all four donors.

Terminally differentiated effector memory CD45RA+ cells were excluded from the naive CD8 cells, which were CD45RO-negative and positively selected for CCR7. Donors comprised healthy HIV-negative adults lacking recent acute infections or vaccinations. The TCR was taken from a man aged 18 to 30 in good health. Some clones in this sample may be carry-over from other donors' samples. The V call is TRBV6-1, the J call TRBJ2-1; TRBD2 is a possible D gene (6 bases). The sequencing input was naive CD8+ T cells from PBMCs. CDR3 residues: CASRDWDLGNEQFF. CDR3 coding DNA: TGTGCCAGCAGGGACTGGGACTTAGGAAATGAGCAGTTCTTC.